This T cell receptor beta chain stems from a study of breast tumors, draining lymph nodes, adjacent tissues. In this sample, this clonotype turned up many times. Its antigen is unidentified. Study-wide results and caveats: Compared with basal-like, luminal-like tumors shared significantly more repertoire with nontumor tissue. Most tumor T cells seemingly derive from lymph node, then expand in tumor. Tumor TCR diversity was below lymph nodes but above nontumor tissue.

V lost 0 bases and J lost 5; bases outside the gene matches: 7. The CDR3 covers 17 residues. Germline CDR1 and CDR2: SGHRS and YFSETQ. Breast cancer patients provided tissue from their axillary draining lymph nodes. TCRdb itself ran the multiplex PCR reads through MiXCR, one entry per CDR3 protein. There are roughly 100,000 distinct CDR3 sequences in the sample; roughly 33% occur only once, and less than 6% lies in the top ten. The V gene is TRBV5-1, the J gene TRBJ2-5; 13 nucleotides line up with TRBD2. Source material: axillary lymph node tissue. The receptor comes from a female donor with breast cancer. Some clones in this sample may be carry-over from other donors' samples. The chain's CDR3 is CASSLDIGTSGKETQYF. In nucleotides, the CDR3 is TGCGCCAGCAGCTTGGATATCGGGACTAGCGGGAAGGAGACCCAGTACTTC.